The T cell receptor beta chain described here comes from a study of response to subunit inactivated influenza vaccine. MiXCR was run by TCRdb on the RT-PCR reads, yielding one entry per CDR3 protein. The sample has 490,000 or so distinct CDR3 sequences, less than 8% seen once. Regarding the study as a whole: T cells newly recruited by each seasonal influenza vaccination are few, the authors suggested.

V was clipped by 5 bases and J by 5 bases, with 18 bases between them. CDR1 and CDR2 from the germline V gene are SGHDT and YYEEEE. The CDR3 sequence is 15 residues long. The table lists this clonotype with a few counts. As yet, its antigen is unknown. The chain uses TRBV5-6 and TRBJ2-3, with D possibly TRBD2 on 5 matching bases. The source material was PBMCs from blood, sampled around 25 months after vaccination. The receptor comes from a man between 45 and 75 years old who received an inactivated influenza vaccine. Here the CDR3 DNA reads TGTGCCAGCAGGCCTTGGAGAGCGGCTGAAGATACGCAGTATTTT. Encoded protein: CASRPWRAAEDTQYF.